These 8 T cell receptor beta chains were sequenced from one sample in a study of human T cells and chemical hapten exposure. Individual cDNA molecules received unique molecular identifiers in the library. TCRdb fed the reads into MiXCR, producing one record per CDR3 protein. The top ten hold 4% of the sample, which has 4,800 or so distinct CDR3 sequences, roughly 53% seen once. Treatment meaning: therapeutic diphenylcyclopropenone sensitization with weekly scalp DPC. Source: whole blood, taken before DPC sensitization or 2, 6, or about 24 weeks after (not recorded which). Source of these receptors: an adult with alopecia areata. Some clones in this sample may be carry-over from other donors' samples. This table probably holds off-target reads from a library built for another chain.

This clonotype has just one count. The CDR3 is CASRRLAYNEQFF. In DNA form, the CDR3 reads TGTGCCAGCCGACGACTAGCCTACAATGAGCAGTTCTTC. J is TRBJ2-1 and V is TRBV7-2, with TRBD2 as a possible D gene (6 bases). V was trimmed by 8 bases and J by 2 bases, leaving 10 bases between them. CDR3 length: 13 amino acids. Germline V gene data show CDR1 as SGHTA and CDR2 as FQGNSA.

This clonotype was detected a few times. The J gene is TRBJ2-7, the V gene TRBV11-2; D is ambiguous. Deletions cut 1 base from V and 3 bases from J, with 10 bases between. CDR3 size: 14 residues. CDR1 is SGHAT, CDR2 FQNNGV, per germline. The CDR3: CASSLGHGIYEQYF. In DNA, the CDR3 is TGTGCCAGCAGCTTAGGCCACGGCATCTACGAGCAGTACTTC.

The chain uses TRBV7-3 and TRBJ2-7; tentatively, D is TRBD1 or TRBD2 (6 bases each). Trimming took 4 bases from V and 4 from J, leaving 20 bases between them. Germline assignment: CDR1 SGHTA and CDR2 FQGTGA. This CDR3 comprises 16 residues. The CDR3 nucleotides are TGTGCCAGCAGCTACAGGGACTTTGCGGGGCCGTACGAGCAGTACTTC. This gives the protein CASSYRDFAGPYEQYF.

This chain connects TRBV11-2 to TRBJ1-1; TRBD1 aligns across 8 bases. The CDR3 loop spans 16 amino acids. The V and J ends lost 3 bases and 4 bases, in that order; junction bases with no gene match: 10. The germline gives CDR1 SGHAT, CDR2 FQNNGV. The CDR3 loop reads CASSFGQGAIGTEAFF. CDR3 sequence (DNA): TGTGCCAGCAGCTTTGGGCAGGGGGCTATTGGCACTGAAGCTTTCTTT.

This chain joins TRBV12-3 or TRBV12-4 and TRBJ2-1, with 13 bases aligning to TRBD2. The length of the CDR3 is 15 residues. V lost 6 bases, J lost 4 bases, and 3 bases stayed unmatched. The CDR3 reads CASRLLAGGYNEQFF. In DNA form, the CDR3 reads TGTGCCAGCAGATTACTAGCGGGAGGGTACAATGAGCAGTTCTTC.

This chain connects TRBV27 to TRBJ2-3; the D gene is possibly TRBD1 (6 bases). CDR3 length: 14 residues. The ends were cut back, 3 bases at V and 2 bases at J, with 9 bases in the middle. Germline loops: CDR1 MNHEY, CDR2 SMNVEV (reference sequence). CDR3 DNA sequence: TGTGCCAGCAGTTTGTACAGGGCCACAGATACGCAGTATTTT. Translating gives CASSLYRATDTQYF.

Only a few counts were recorded for this clonotype. The chain has TRBV18 and TRBJ2-3; D is perhaps TRBD2 (6 bases). There are 15 residues in the CDR3. Germline CDR1 KGHSH, CDR2 LQKENI. Trimming removed 0 bases from V and 2 bases from J, with 9 bases in between. CDR3 DNA sequence: TGTGCCAGCTCACCACCACGGGGGACCACAGATACGCAGTATTTT. Translating it yields CASSPPRGTTDTQYF.

This clonotype was counted between two and nine times. This chain connects TRBV18 to TRBJ2-4; weak D call: TRBD2 (6 bases). V was pared by 6 bases and J by 6 bases, with 12 bases between. The V gene's germline CDR1 is KGHSH and CDR2 LQKENI. The CDR3 has 13 residues. This chain's CDR3 is CASSPQEGNIQYF. The DNA of the CDR3 is TGTGCCAGCTCCCCTCAGGAGGGAAACATTCAGTACTTC.